The clone carrying this T cell receptor (beta chain) was seen at least ten times. What it binds is unknown. The related graft donor's blood sample was taken on the day of bone marrow donation. Only in-frame clones appear in the TCRdb table, and some are missing; sequencing was by immunoSEQ multiplex PCR. Altogether 35,000 to 45,000 clones were found in the sample, and no singletons occur. The sample belongs to a study of T cells after posttransplantation cyclophosphamide. Regarding the study as a whole: TRB overlap between skin or GI tissue T cells and blood was limited.

V was pared by 3 bases and J by 2 bases, with 6 bases of the junction left unmatched. Per the germline V gene, CDR1 is SGHAT and CDR2 is FQNNGV. CDR3 length: 16 amino acids. Specimen: PBMCs. The genes are TRBV11-2 and TRBJ1-3, with 8 nucleotides matching TRBD1. This receptor was taken from a man aged 40-55 years in good health, CMV-negative, and a related stem cell transplant donor. CDR3 coding DNA: TGTGCCAGCAGCTTCGGGCTGACAGGGGCTGGAAACACCATATATTTT. Its translation is CASSFGLTGAGNTIYF. Variable domain in full (rest from reference TRBV11-2 and TRBJ1-3): EAGVAQSPRYKIIEKRQSVAFWCNPISGHATLYWYQQILGQGPKLLIQFQNNGVVDDSQLPKDRFSAERLKGVDSTLKIQPAKLEDSAVYLCASSFGLTGAGNTIYFGEGSWLTVV.